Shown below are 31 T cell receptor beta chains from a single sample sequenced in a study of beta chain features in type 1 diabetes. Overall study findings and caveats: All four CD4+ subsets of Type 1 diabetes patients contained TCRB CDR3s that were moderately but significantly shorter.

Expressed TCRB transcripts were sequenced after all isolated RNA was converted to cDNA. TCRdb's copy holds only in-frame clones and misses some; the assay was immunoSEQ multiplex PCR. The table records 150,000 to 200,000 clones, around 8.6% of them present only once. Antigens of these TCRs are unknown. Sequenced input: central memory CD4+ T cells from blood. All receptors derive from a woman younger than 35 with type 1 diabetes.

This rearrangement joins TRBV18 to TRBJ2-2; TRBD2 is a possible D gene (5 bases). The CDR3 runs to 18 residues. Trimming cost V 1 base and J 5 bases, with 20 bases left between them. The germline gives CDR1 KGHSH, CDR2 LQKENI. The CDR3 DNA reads TGTGCCAGCTCACCACAGGAGGCCCAACGTGAAGTGACCGGGGAGCTGTTTTTT. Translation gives CASSPQEAQREVTGELFF.

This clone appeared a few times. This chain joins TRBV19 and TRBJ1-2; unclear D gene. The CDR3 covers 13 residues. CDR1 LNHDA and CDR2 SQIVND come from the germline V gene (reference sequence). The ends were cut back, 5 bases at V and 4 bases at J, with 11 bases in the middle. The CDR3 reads CASSPTRVYGYTF. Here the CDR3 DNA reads TGTGCCAGTAGTCCCACGCGGGTCTATGGCTACACCTTC. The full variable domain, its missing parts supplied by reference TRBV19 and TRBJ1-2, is DGGITQSPKYLFRKEGQNVTLSCEQNLNHDAMYWYRQDPGQGLRLIYYSQIVNDFQKGDIAEGYSVSREKKESFPLTVTSAQKNPTAFYLCASSPTRVYGYTFGSGTRLTVV.

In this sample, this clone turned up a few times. CDR3 region: CASRSFDRGYGYTF. In DNA, the CDR3 is TGTGCCAGTAGATCCTTCGACAGGGGGTATGGCTACACCTTC. The V call is TRBV19, the J call TRBJ1-2; TRBD1 agrees at 9 bases. The CDR3 has 14 residues. Germline CDR1 is LNHDA and CDR2 is SQIVND (reference sequence). With V trimmed by 6 bases and J by 5 bases, 7 bases remained unmatched.

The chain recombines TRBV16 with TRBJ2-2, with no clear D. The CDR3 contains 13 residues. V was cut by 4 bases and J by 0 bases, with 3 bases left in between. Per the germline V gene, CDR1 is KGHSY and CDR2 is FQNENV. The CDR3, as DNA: TGTGCCAGCAGCCGAGCGAACACCGGGGAGCTGTTTTTT. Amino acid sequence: CASSRANTGELFF.

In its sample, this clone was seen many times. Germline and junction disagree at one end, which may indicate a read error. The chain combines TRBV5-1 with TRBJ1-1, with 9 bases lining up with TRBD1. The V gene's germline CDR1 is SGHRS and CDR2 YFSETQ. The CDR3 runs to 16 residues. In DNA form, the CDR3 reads TGCGCCACCAGCCTGGGACAGGGCGCTCTGGACACTGAAGCTTTCTTT. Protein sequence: CATSLGQGALDTEAFF.

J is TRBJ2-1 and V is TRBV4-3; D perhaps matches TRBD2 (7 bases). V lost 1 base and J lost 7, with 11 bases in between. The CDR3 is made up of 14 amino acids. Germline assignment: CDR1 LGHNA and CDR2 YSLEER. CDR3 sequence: CASSQVGGGNEQFF. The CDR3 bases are TGCGCCAGCAGCCAAGTAGGGGGGGGGAATGAGCAGTTCTTC.

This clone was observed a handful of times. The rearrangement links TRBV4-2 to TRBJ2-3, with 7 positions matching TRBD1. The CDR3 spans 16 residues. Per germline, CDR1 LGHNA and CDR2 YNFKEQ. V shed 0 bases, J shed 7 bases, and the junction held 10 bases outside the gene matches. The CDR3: CASSQDIGLGQYTQYF. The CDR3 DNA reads TGTGCCAGCAGCCAAGATATCGGGCTGGGACAGTATACGCAGTATTTT.

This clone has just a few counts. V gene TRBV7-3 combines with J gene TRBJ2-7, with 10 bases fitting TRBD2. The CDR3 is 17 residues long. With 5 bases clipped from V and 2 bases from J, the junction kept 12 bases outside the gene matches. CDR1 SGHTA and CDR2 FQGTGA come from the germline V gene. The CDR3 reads CASSPWVVAGGTYEQYF. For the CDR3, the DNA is TGTGCCAGCAGCCCATGGGTGGTAGCGGGAGGAACCTACGAGCAGTACTTC.

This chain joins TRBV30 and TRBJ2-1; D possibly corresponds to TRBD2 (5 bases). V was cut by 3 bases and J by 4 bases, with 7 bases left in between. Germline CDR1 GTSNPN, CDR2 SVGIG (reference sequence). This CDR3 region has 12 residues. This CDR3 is CAWSRTYNEQFF. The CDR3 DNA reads TGTGCCTGGAGCCGGACTTACAATGAGCAGTTCTTC.

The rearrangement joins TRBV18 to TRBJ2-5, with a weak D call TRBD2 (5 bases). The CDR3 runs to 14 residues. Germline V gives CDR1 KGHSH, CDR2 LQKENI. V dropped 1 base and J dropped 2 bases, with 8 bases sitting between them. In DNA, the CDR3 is TGTGCCAGCTCACCACAGACGGGACAAGAGACCCAGTACTTC. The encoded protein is CASSPQTGQETQYF.

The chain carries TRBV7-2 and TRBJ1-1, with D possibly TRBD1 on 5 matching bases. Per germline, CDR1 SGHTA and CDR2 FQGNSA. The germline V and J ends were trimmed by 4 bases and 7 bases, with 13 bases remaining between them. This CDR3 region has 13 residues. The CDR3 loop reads CASSSNTGGEAFF. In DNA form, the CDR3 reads TGTGCCAGCAGCTCAAATACCGGGGGTGAAGCTTTCTTT.

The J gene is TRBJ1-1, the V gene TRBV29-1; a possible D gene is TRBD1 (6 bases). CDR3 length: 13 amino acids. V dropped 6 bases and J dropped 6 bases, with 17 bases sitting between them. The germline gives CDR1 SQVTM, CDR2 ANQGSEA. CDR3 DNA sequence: TGCAGCGTGATAGGGACACCGAGGGCTGAAGCTTTCTTT. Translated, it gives CSVIGTPRAEAFF.

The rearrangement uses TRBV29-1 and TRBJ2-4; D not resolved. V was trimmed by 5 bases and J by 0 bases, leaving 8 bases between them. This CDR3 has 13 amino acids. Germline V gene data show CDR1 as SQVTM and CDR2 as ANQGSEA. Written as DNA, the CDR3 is TGCAGCGTTAGCAAGATAGCCAAAAACATTCAGTACTTC. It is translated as CSVSKIAKNIQYF.

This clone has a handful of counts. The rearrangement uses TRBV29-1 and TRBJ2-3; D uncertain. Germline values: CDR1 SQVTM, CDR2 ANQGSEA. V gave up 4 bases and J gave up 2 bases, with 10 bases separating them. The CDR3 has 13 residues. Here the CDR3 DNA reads TGCAGCGTTGTGCGTCGCCTCACAGATACGCAGTATTTT. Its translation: CSVVRRLTDTQYF.

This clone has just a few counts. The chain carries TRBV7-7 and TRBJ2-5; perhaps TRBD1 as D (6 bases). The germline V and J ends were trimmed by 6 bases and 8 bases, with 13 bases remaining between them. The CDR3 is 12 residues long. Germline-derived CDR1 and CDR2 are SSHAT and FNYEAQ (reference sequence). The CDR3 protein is CASSPTGTTQYF. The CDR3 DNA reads TGTGCCAGCAGTCCGACCGGGACAACCCAGTACTTC.

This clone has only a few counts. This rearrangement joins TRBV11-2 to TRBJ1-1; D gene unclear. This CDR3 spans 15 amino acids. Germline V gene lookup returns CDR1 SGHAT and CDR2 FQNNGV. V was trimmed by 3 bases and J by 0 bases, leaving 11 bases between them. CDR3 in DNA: TGTGCCAGCAGCTTCCTTTCACATGTGAACACTGAAGCTTTCTTT. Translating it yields CASSFLSHVNTEAFF. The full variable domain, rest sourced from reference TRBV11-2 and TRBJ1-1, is EAGVAQSPRYKIIEKRQSVAFWCNPISGHATLYWYQQILGQGPKLLIQFQNNGVVDDSQLPKDRFSAERLKGVDSTLKIQPAKLEDSAVYLCASSFLSHVNTEAFFGQGTRLTVV.

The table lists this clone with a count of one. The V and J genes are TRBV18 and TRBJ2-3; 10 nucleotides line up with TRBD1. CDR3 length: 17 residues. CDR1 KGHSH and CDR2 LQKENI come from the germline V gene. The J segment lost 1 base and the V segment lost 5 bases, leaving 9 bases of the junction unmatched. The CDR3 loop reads CASSKRQGATGTDTQYF. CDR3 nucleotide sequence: TGTGCCAGCTCAAAACGACAGGGGGCTACGGGCACAGATACGCAGTATTTT.

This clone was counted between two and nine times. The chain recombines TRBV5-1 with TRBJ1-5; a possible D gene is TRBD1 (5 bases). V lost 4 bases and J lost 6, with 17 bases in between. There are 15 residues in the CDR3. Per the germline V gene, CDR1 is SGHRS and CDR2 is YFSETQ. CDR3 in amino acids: CASSPSGVRSQPQHF. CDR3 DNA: TGCGCCAGCAGCCCATCGGGGGTCCGGAGTCAGCCCCAGCATTTT.

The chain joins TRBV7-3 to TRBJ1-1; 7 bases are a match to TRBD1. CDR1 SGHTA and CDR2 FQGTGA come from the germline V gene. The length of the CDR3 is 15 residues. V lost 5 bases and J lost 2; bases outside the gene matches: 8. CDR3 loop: CASSPRGDRNTEAFF. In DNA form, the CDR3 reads TGTGCCAGCAGCCCCCGAGGGGACAGAAACACTGAAGCTTTCTTT.

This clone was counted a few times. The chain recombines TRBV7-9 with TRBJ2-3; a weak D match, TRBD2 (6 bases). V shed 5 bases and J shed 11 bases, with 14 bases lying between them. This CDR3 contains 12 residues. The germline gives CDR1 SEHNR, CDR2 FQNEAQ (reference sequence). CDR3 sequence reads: CASSLPAGGQYF. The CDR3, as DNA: TGTGCCAGCAGCCTCCCCGCCGGGGGGCAGTATTTT.

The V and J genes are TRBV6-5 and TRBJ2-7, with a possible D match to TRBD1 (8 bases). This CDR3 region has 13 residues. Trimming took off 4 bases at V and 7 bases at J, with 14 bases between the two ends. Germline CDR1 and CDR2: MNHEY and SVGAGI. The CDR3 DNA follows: TGTGCCAGCAGTTCTAACAGGGGGGGGGAGCAGTACTTC. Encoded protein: CASSSNRGGEQYF.

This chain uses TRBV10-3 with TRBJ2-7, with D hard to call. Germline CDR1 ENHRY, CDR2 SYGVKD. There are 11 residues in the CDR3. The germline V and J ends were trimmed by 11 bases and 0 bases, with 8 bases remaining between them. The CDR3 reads CASSSSYEQYF. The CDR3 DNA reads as TGTGCCTCCTCGAGCTCCTACGAGCAGTACTTC.

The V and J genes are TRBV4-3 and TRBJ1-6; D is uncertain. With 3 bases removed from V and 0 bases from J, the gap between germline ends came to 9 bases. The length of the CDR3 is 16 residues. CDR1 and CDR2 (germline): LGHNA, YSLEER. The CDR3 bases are TGCGCCAGCAGCCAGCAGTGGAGCTCCTATAATTCACCCCTCCACTTT. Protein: CASSQQWSSYNSPLHF.

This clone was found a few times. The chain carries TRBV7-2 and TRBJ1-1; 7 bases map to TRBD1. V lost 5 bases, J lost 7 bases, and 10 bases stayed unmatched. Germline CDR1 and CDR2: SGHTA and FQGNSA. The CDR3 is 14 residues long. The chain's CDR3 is CASSIYRGKGEAFF. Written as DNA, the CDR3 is TGTGCCAGCAGCATCTACAGGGGAAAAGGTGAAGCTTTCTTT.

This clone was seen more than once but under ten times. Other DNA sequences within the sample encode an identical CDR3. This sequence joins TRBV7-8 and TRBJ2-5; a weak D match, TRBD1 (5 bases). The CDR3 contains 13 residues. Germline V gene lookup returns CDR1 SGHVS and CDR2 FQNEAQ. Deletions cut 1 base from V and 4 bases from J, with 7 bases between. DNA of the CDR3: TGTGCCAGCAGCTTAGATAGGGGAGAGACCCAGTACTTC. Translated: CASSLDRGETQYF.

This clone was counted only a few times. Here the CDR3 reads CASSTTGTNTGELFF. CDR3 in DNA: TGTGCCAGCAGCACGACAGGGACGAACACCGGGGAGCTGTTTTTT. The chain uses TRBV7-3 and TRBJ2-2; 7 nucleotides line up with TRBD1. The germline CDR1 and CDR2 sequences are SGHTA and FQGTGA. After removal of 5 bases from V and 0 bases from J, the junction contained 3 bases not matched to a gene. The CDR3 runs 15 residues. Drawing the rest from reference TRBV7-3 and TRBJ2-2, the complete variable domain is GAGVSQTPSNKVTEKGKYVELRCDPISGHTALYWYRQSLGQGPEFLIYFQGTGAADDSGLPNDRFFAVRPEGSVSTLKIQRTERGDSAVYLCASSTTGTNTGELFFGEGSRLTVL.

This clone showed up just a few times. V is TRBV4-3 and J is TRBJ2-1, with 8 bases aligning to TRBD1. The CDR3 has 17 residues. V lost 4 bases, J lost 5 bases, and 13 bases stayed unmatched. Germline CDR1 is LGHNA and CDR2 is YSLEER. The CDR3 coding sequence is TGCGCCAGCAGCCTAACACCCGGGACAGGCATACACAATGAGCAGTTCTTC. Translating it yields CASSLTPGTGIHNEQFF.

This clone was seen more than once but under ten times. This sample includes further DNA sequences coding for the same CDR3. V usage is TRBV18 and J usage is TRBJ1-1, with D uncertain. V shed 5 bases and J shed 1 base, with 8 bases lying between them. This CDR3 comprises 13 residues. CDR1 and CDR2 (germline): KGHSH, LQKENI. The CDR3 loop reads CASSAGENTEAFF. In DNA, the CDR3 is TGTGCCAGCTCAGCGGGAGAGAACACTGAAGCTTTCTTT.

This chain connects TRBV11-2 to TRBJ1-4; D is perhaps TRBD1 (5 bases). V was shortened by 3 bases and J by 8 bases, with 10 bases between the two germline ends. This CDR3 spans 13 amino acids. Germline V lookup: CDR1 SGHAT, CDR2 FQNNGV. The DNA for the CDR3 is TGTGCCAGCAGCTTGTCGACAGAGGAAAAACTGTTTTTT. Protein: CASSLSTEEKLFF. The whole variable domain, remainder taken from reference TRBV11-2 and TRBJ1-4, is EAGVAQSPRYKIIEKRQSVAFWCNPISGHATLYWYQQILGQGPKLLIQFQNNGVVDDSQLPKDRFSAERLKGVDSTLKIQPAKLEDSAVYLCASSLSTEEKLFFGSGTQLSVL.

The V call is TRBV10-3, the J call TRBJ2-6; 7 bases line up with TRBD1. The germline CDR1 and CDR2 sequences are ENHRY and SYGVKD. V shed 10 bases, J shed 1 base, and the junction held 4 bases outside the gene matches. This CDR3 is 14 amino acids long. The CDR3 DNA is TGTGCCACCACACAGGGGTCTGGGGCCAACGTCCTGACTTTC. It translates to CATTQGSGANVLTF.

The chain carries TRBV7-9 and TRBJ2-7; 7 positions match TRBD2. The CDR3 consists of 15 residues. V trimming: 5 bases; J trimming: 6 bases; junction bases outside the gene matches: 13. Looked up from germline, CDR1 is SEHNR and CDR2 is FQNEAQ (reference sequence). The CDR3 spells CASSPVALAVFEQYF. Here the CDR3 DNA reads TGTGCCAGCAGCCCCGTCGCCCTAGCGGTTTTCGAGCAGTACTTC. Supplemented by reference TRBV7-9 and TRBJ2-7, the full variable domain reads DTGVSQNPRHKITKRGQNVTFRCDPISEHNRLYWYRQTLGQGPEFLTYFQNEAQLEKSRLLSDRFSAERPKGSFSTLEIQRTEQGDSAMYLCASSPVALAVFEQYFGPGTRLTVT.